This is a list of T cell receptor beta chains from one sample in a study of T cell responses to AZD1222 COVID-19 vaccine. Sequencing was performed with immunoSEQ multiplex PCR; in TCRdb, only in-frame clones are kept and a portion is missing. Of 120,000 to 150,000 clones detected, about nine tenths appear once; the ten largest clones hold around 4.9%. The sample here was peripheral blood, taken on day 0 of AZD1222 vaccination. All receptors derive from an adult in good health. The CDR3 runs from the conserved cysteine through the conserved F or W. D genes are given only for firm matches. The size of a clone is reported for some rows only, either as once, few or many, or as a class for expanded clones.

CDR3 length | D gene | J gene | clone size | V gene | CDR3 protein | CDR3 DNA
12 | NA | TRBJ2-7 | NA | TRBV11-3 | CASSLGSYEQYF | TGTGCCAGCAGCTTAGGATCCTACGAGCAGTACTTC
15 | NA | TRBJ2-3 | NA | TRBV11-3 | CASSLAGGTTDTQYF | TGTGCCAGCAGCTTAGCAGGAGGAACCACAGATACGCAGTATTTT
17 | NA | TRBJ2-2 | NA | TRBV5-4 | CASSPPGSRWNTGELFF | TGTGCCAGCAGCCCGCCGGGGAGCCGGTGGAACACCGGGGAGCTGTTTTTT
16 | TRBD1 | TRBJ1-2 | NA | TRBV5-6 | CASSLLGGDTNYGYTF | TGTGCCAGCAGCTTGTTAGGGGGCGATACTAACTATGGCTACACCTTC
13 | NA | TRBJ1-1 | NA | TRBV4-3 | CASSQGRGQRAFF | TGCGCCAGCAGCCAAGGAAGAGGACAGAGAGCTTTCTTT
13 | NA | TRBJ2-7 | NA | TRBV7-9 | CASSLSGVQEQYF | TGTGCCAGCAGCTTATCGGGAGTGCAGGAGCAGTACTTC
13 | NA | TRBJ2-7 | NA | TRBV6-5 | CASSRTVSYEQYF | TGTGCCAGCAGTCGGACAGTCTCCTACGAGCAGTACTTC
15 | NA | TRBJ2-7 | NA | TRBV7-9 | CASSSAYRGHYEQYF | TGTGCCAGCAGCTCGGCCTACCGGGGTCACTACGAGCAGTACTTC
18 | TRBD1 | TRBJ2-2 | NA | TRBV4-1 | CASSPGQGAPPYTGELFF | TGCGCCAGCAGCCCGGGACAGGGGGCCCCCCCTTACACCGGGGAGCTGTTTTTT
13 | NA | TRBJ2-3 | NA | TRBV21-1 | CASRKTGRTTQYF | TGTGCCAGCAGGAAGACAGGGAGAACGACGCAGTATTTT
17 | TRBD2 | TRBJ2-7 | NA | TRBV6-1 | CASSESGGTSGSYEQYF | TGTGCCAGCAGTGAATCAGGCGGGACTAGCGGCTCCTACGAGCAGTACTTC
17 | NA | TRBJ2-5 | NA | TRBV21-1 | CASSRRTGLAGLETQYF | TGTGCCAGCAGCCGACGGACGGGACTAGCGGGACTAGAGACCCAGTACTTC
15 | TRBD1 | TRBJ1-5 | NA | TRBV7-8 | CASSPGGYSNQPQHF | TGTGCCAGCAGCCCAGGGGGGTATAGCAATCAGCCCCAGCATTTT
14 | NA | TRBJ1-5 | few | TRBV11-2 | CASSLAANNQPQHF | TGTGCCAGCAGCTTGGCAGCCAATAATCAGCCCCAGCATTTT
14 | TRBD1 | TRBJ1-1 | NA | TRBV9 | CASSAQGTNTEAFF | TGTGCCAGCAGCGCACAGGGGACCAACACTGAAGCTTTCTTT
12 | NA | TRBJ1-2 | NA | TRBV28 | CASSLTGRGYTF | TGTGCCAGCAGTTTGACAGGCAGAGGCTACACCTTC
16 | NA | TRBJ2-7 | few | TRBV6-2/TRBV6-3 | CASSYPPGYQEGEQYF | TGTGCCAGCAGTTACCCCCCTGGCTATCAGGAGGGTGAGCAGTACTTC
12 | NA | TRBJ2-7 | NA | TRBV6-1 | CASSEAGREQYF | TGTGCCAGCAGTGAAGCGGGTCGAGAGCAGTACTTC
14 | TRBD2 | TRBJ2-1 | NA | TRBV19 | CASRTSGRLNEQFF | TGTGCCAGTCGGACTAGCGGGAGGCTAAATGAGCAGTTCTTC
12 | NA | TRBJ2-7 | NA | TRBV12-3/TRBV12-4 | CASSLQGYEQYF | TGTGCCAGCAGTCTACAGGGCTACGAGCAGTACTTC
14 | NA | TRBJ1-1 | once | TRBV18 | CASSPQRQNTEAFF | TGTGCCAGCTCACCACAAAGGCAGAACACTGAAGCTTTCTTT
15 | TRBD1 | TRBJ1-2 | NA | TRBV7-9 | CASSLIPGRGDGYTF | TGTGCCAGCAGCTTAATCCCTGGCAGGGGGGACGGCTACACCTTC
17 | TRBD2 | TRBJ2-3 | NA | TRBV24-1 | CATSDFPGRGGADTQYF | TGTGCCACCAGTGATTTCCCCGGGCGGGGAGGGGCAGATACGCAGTATTTT
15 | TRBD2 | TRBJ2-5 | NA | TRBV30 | CAWRRSVAGGETQYF | TGTGCCTGGAGAAGAAGTGTAGCGGGAGGAGAGACCCAGTACTTC
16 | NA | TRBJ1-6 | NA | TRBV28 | CASRSPGSGDNSPLHF | TGTGCCAGCAGATCCCCAGGGTCTGGGGATAATTCACCCCTCCACTTT
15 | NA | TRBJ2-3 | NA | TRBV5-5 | CASSFWAGVADTQYF | TGTGCCAGCAGCTTCTGGGCAGGGGTGGCAGATACGCAGTATTTT
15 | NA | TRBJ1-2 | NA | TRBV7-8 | CASSTYSRGGYGYTF | TGTGCCAGCAGCACCTACTCCCGGGGCGGCTATGGCTACACCTTC
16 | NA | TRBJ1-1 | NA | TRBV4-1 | CASSQMLRTGNTEAFF | TGCGCCAGCAGCCAGATGCTAAGGACGGGAAACACTGAAGCTTTCTTT
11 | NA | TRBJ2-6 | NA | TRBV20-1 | CSFSGANVLTF | TGTTCCTTTTCTGGGGCCAACGTCCTGACTTTC
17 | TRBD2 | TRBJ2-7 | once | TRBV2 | CASSEAGLAGGLYEQYF | TGTGCCAGCAGTGAAGCGGGACTAGCGGGAGGCCTCTACGAGCAGTACTTC
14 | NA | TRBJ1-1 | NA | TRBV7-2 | CASSLQPMNTEAFF | TGTGCCAGCAGCTTACAGCCCATGAACACTGAAGCTTTCTTT
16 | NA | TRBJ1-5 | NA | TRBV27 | CASSPLGGTMNQPQHF | TGTGCCAGCAGTCCCCTCGGCGGGACAATGAATCAGCCCCAGCATTTT
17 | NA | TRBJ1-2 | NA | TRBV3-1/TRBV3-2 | CASSQEFEGPVSYGYTF | TGTGCCAGCAGCCAAGAATTTGAGGGACCGGTCTCCTATGGCTACACCTTC
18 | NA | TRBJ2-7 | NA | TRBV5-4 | CASSPSLPTHLTPYEQYF | TGTGCCAGCAGCCCAAGTCTCCCAACTCACTTAACCCCCTACGAGCAGTACTTC
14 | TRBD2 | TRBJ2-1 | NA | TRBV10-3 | CATSGGLDVNEQFF | TGTGCCACCTCGGGGGGACTAGATGTCAATGAGCAGTTCTTC
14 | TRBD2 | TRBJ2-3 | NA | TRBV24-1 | CAAGTSGATDTQYF | TGTGCCGCTGGGACTAGCGGAGCTACAGATACGCAGTATTTT
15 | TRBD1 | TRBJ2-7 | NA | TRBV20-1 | CSASPRTGIRHEQYF | TGCAGTGCTAGTCCCCGGACAGGGATCCGCCACGAGCAGTACTTC
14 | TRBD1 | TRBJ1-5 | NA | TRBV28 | CASSFTGASQPQHF | TGTGCCAGCAGTTTCACAGGGGCCAGTCAGCCCCAGCATTTT
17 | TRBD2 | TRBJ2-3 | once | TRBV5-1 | CASSLAPLAGAIDTQYF | TGCGCCAGCAGCTTGGCCCCACTAGCGGGAGCGATAGATACGCAGTATTTT
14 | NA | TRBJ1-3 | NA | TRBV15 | CATSFLRTGNTIYF | TGTGCCACCAGCTTTCTAAGGACTGGAAACACCATATATTTT
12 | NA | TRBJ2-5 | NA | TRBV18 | CASSPMGETQYF | TGTGCCAGCTCACCAATGGGGGAGACCCAGTACTTC
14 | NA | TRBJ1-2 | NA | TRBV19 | CASSIQGTYYGYTF | TGTGCCAGTAGTATACAGGGGACTTACTATGGCTACACCTTC
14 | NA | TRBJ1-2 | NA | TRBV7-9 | CASSLTNTNYGYTF | TGTGCCAGCAGCTTAACCAACACTAACTATGGCTACACCTTC
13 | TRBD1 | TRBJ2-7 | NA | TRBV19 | CASGDRGPYEQYF | TGTGCCAGTGGAGACAGGGGGCCCTACGAGCAGTACTTC
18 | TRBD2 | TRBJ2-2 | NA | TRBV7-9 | CASSPSRGSGSVTGELFF | TGTGCCAGCAGCCCGAGCCGGGGCAGCGGGAGTGTCACCGGGGAGCTGTTTTTT
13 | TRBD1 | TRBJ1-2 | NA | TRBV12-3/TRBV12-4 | CASSFTGVSGYTF | TGTGCCAGCAGTTTCACAGGGGTTAGCGGCTACACCTTC
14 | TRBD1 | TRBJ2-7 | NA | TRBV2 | CASRLSGTAYEQYF | TGTGCTAGCAGGCTATCAGGGACAGCCTACGAGCAGTACTTC
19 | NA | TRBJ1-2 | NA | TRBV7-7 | CASSSNPMQGISVNYGYTF | TGTGCCAGCAGTTCTAACCCGATGCAGGGAATCTCGGTTAACTATGGCTACACCTTC
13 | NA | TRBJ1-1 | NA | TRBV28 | CASSLTLQGEAFF | TGTGCCAGCAGTTTAACTTTGCAGGGGGAAGCTTTCTTT
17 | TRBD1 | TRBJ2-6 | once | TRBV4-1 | CASSLGDRGSGANVLTF | TGCGCCAGCAGCCTCGGGGACAGGGGGTCTGGGGCCAACGTCCTGACTTTC
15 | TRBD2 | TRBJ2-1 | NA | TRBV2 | CASKKLAGGYNEQFF | TGTGCCAGCAAAAAACTAGCGGGAGGGTACAATGAGCAGTTCTTC
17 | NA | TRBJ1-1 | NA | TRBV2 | CASSEARGPGAVGSAFF | TGTGCCAGCAGTGAAGCGCGGGGGCCAGGGGCTGTGGGATCAGCTTTCTTT